One sample yielded the 12 T cell receptor beta chains listed below, sequenced in a study of T cells after yellow fever vaccination. TCRdb called the 5' RACE reads again in MiXCR, with one record for every CDR3 protein. In the table there are 400,000 to 450,000 distinct CDR3 sequences, roughly a sixth of which are singletons. The sample was PBMCs, taken before the yellow fever booster vaccination. The receptors were gathered from a man younger than 35 who received the YFV17D yellow fever vaccine.

The rearrangement links TRBV12-3 or TRBV12-4 to TRBJ2-5; D might be TRBD1 or TRBD2, each matching 5 bases. This CDR3 spans 15 amino acids. With 3 bases removed from V and 5 bases from J, the gap between germline ends came to 16 bases. The DNA of the CDR3 is TGTGCCAGCAGTTTGACCGGGAAGGGGTTGGAGACCCAGTACTTC. This translates into CASSLTGKGLETQYF.

The sample holds one count of this clonotype. This chain joins TRBV24-1 and TRBJ2-1; D is unclear. In germline, CDR1 is KGHDR, CDR2 SFDVKD. Trimming took off 3 bases at V and 4 bases at J, with 6 bases between the two ends. The CDR3 sequence is 13 residues long. The CDR3 reads CATSDNWYNEQFF. CDR3 nucleotides: TGTGCCACCAGTGATAACTGGTACAATGAGCAGTTCTTC.

A few counts support this clonotype. The rearrangement links TRBV6-2 or TRBV6-3 to TRBJ1-1; a weak D match, TRBD1 (6 bases). The V gene lost 5 bases and the J gene lost 1 base, with 14 bases spanning the gap. The CDR3 has 15 amino acids. Germline V gene lookup returns CDR1 MNHEY and CDR2 SVGEGT. CDR3: CASSRGAGANTEAFF. The DNA of the CDR3 is TGTGCCAGCAGTCGGGGGGCAGGGGCGAACACTGAAGCTTTCTTT.

This clonotype was seen only a few times. This sequence joins TRBV20-1 and TRBJ1-1; D not certain. Looked up from germline, CDR1 is DFQATT and CDR2 is SNEGSKA (reference sequence). V was cut by 3 bases and J by 4 bases, with 15 bases left in between. The CDR3 totals 14 residues. CDR3 amino acids: CSASFEGSVTEAFF. The CDR3 region has the DNA TGCAGTGCTAGCTTTGAGGGTAGCGTCACTGAAGCTTTCTTT.

This clonotype was seen many times. V usage is TRBV5-1 and J usage is TRBJ1-4; D unclear. Germline V lookup: CDR1 SGHRS, CDR2 YFSETQ. The length of the CDR3 is 13 residues. V gave up 4 bases and J gave up 5 bases, with 9 bases separating them. Written as DNA, the CDR3 is TGCGCCAGCAGCCACCCGGGAAATGAAAAACTGTTTTTT. Protein: CASSHPGNEKLFF.

The rearrangement uses TRBV12-3 or TRBV12-4 and TRBJ2-5; either TRBD1 or TRBD2 may supply D (5 bases each). The length of the CDR3 is 13 residues. V was pared by 8 bases and J by 5 bases, with 15 bases between. This CDR3 reads CASGTGRGETQYF. CDR3 nucleotides: TGTGCCAGCGGTACGGGGCGAGGGGAGACCCAGTACTTC.

The V and J genes are TRBV18 and TRBJ2-1; D call uncertain. Germline lookup yields CDR1 KGHSH and CDR2 LQKENI. V gave up 0 bases and J gave up 6 bases, with 6 bases separating them. The CDR3 sequence is 13 residues long. The CDR3 sequence: CASSPPSRNEQFF. In nucleotides, the CDR3 is TGTGCCAGCTCACCACCGTCCCGCAATGAGCAGTTCTTC.

This clonotype was observed a handful of times. This rearrangement joins TRBV7-2 to TRBJ2-1; 8 nucleotides line up with TRBD1. The J segment lost 9 bases and the V segment lost 0 bases, leaving 1 base of the junction unmatched. Germline-derived CDR1 and CDR2 are SGHTA and FQGNSA. The CDR3 runs 13 residues. For the CDR3, the DNA is TGTGCCAGCAGCTTAGCGACAGGGGTTGAGCAGTTCTTC. Encoded protein: CASSLATGVEQFF.

V gene TRBV20-1 combines with J gene TRBJ2-3; possible D gene TRBD2, 5 bases. From germline, CDR1 is DFQATT and CDR2 SNEGSKA (reference sequence). V shed 8 bases and J shed 2 bases, with 14 bases lying between them. This CDR3 is built from 13 residues. This CDR3 reads CSPPVEATDTQYF. The CDR3 DNA sequence: TGCAGTCCCCCGGTGGAGGCCACAGATACGCAGTATTTT.

This chain connects TRBV7-9 to TRBJ1-5; the D gene is possibly TRBD1 (5 bases). The CDR3 loop spans 15 amino acids. CDR1 and CDR2 (germline): SEHNR, FQNEAQ (reference sequence). V was cut by 5 bases and J by 4 bases, with 15 bases left in between. The DNA for the CDR3 is TGTGCCAGCAGCGTTACAGGCTCGGAGAATCAGCCCCAGCATTTT. Encoded protein: CASSVTGSENQPQHF.

Only a few counts were recorded for this clonotype. V is TRBV25-1 and J is TRBJ2-2; TRBD1 matches at 8 bases. This CDR3 comprises 18 residues. The trim removed 3 bases at V and 4 bases at J, leaving 13 bases unmatched. Per germline, CDR1 MGHDK and CDR2 SYGVNS. The CDR3: CASSDQLDRGSTTGELFF. The CDR3, as DNA: TGTGCCAGCAGTGATCAACTTGACAGGGGCTCTACCACCGGGGAGCTGTTTTTT. Drawing the rest from reference TRBV25-1 and TRBJ2-2, the complete variable domain is EADIYQTPRYLVIGTGKKITLECSQTMGHDKMYWYQQDPGMELHLIHYSYGVNSTEKGDLSSESTVSRIRTEHFPLTLESARPSHTSQYLCASSDQLDRGSTTGELFFGEGSRLTVL.

The chain carries TRBV24-1 and TRBJ2-3; D gene ambiguous. This CDR3 contains 14 residues. V gave up 4 bases and J gave up 2 bases, with 9 bases separating them. The V gene's germline CDR1 is KGHDR and CDR2 SFDVKD. CDR3 amino acids: CATSEPSITDTQYF. CDR3 coding DNA: TGTGCCACCAGTGAGCCGAGTATCACAGATACGCAGTATTTT.